The present T cell receptor beta chain was sequenced within a study of blood T cell repertoires in COVID-19 (dated by TCRdb to about 2020). With regard to the full study: Samples from collaborators originated in the United States, Italy and Spain and spanned both the acute and convalescent phases of COVID-19. The material from the prospective study consisted of cDNA or gDNA derived from T cells, B-cell-depleted T cells, or PBMCs. The dataset comprised deeply sampled blood TCRbeta repertoires from subjects exposed to, actively infected with, or recovered from COVID-19. A freely available public database, intended as a resource for researchers studying the immune response to SARS-CoV-2, is where the repertoires were released. Samples were obtained from the ongoing ImmuneRACE study (first 160 participants) and from 1,254 subjects provided by 6 global collaborators. A de-identified subject ID, COVID-19 status, age in years and sex were almost always included in the sample metadata. Where available, HLA class I and class II types were taken from metadata supplied by the sample provider and were not determined by assay-based typing. What the work shows at the level of the full study, not this receptor alone: Clinical and demographic metadata were provided uncurated, with the amount varying by source and participant.

As for this clone: It lacks a known antigen. No much larger clone is present one base from it, and per-base qualities are unavailable.

V gives up 3 bases and J gives up 0 bases, and the segment between their germline ends measures 16 bases. The germline V gene encodes CDR1 SGHRS and CDR2 YFSETQ. The CDR3, cysteine through phenylalanine, is 16 amino acids long. Kept here is only the CDR3 DNA, which spans 48 bases and is read in frame from base 1. Whole blood was collected in K2EDTA tubes by collaborating institutions according to the institutions' own protocols. For TCRbeta analysis, collaborators shipped samples in one of three forms: frozen whole blood, isolated PBMCs, or DNA extracted from either of those sample types. TCRbeta CDR3 regions were amplified from genomic DNA using the immunoSEQ Assay, a bias-controlled multiplex PCR. The paper's processing steps were these. Within the assay, amplification of reference gene primers was used to estimate how many nucleated cells each sample contained. To quantify the absolute abundance of each unique TCRbeta CDR3 rearrangement, sequence reads were collapsed and filtered. For each sample, productive Simpson clonality was calculated as the square root of Simpson's diversity index across productive rearrangements. The immuneACCESS repertoire file appears here via TCRdb, limited to in-frame rearrangements. These files lack a portion of the clones; in checked studies, under half of the deficit traces to unresolved V genes, and the cause of the others is not known. V, J and clone size reflect that table, while D and trimming were determined from the DNA. For this sample the table gives 25,000 to 35,000 clones, of which about 91% were detected only once. The ten largest clones add up to roughly 9.5% of the sample.

The material sequenced was peripheral blood. The source is a human donor with active COVID-19. The donor label of this sample is uncertain. The rearranged segments are TRBV5-1 and TRBJ2-7, with the D gene not confidently named. CDR3 sequence: CASSWNSGSSSYEQYF. The DNA sequence is given as TGCGCCAGCAGCTGGAACTCAGGTTCGAGCTCCTACGAGCAGTACTTC.